A selection of T cell receptor beta chains follows, all from one sample in a study of tumor-infiltrating lymphocytes in primary liver carcinoma. Using its own MiXCR run on the multiplex PCR reads, TCRdb lists one record per CDR3 protein. The sample carries about 330,000 distinct CDR3 sequences, around 60% recorded once. The source material was peripheral blood. The receptors were sampled from a man between 35 and 55 years old with primary liver carcinoma and hepatitis B virus infection. The conserved cysteine and the conserved F or W are not part of the CDR3 here. The D gene is left open where the match is weak. Expanded clones are given a class, and other clones once, few, many or no size at all.

d_gene	v_gene	abundance	j_gene	CDR3aa
-	TRBV29-1	-	TRBJ1-1	SVVMQGDIEAF
TRBD2	TRBV11-2	once	TRBJ2-1	ADSLGEGIENEQS
TRBD2	TRBV11-2	-	TRBJ2-7	VSIFETSGTYGQY
-	TRBV11-2	-	TRBJ1-1	AYSLGAGWTEAF
-	TRBV11-2	-	TRBJ2-3	AISQGSGGLTDTQY
-	TRBV2	-	TRBJ2-3	ASSRLGMQY
-	TRBV12-3/TRBV12-4	many	TRBJ1-4	ASTWDNEKLF
-	TRBV5-4	many	TRBJ2-1	ASSQTGGSEQF
-	TRBV6-1	-	TRBJ2-7	ASSELTRNYEQY
TRBD2	TRBV11-2	-	TRBJ2-7	ASSLALSGGPSEQY
-	TRBV24-1	few	TRBJ2-1	VTSLGGNEQF
TRBD1	TRBV6-1	-	TRBJ2-1	ASSKNLGQGANNEQF
TRBD2	TRBV4-3	many	TRBJ2-5	ASSQGVAGGGETQY
TRBD2	TRBV5-4	-	TRBJ2-1	ASSLASGMSNEQF
TRBD2	TRBV11-2	-	TRBJ2-7	ASSSRTSWRMQAGSYDQY
TRBD2	TRBV4-1	many	TRBJ2-1	ASSQDLAGAQNNEQF
-	TRBV2	-	TRBJ2-7	ASSQLGLYEQY
TRBD2	TRBV11-2	-	TRBJ2-7	ASSAGLSDLYEQN
TRBD1	TRBV28	-	TRBJ2-7	VSSLVGQGTYEQY
-	TRBV28	few	TRBJ2-1	ASRLDARQF
-	TRBV6-6	few	TRBJ2-7	ASSDSGFSYERY
-	TRBV11-2	-	TRBJ1-1	ASSRVVENEAF
-	TRBV5-5	-	TRBJ2-3	ASSPVLATSTDTQY
-	TRBV11-2	-	TRBJ1-1	ASSLGALGTEAI
-	TRBV11-2	many	TRBJ2-1	ASSLTIDFSYNEQF
-	TRBV6-2/TRBV6-3	-	TRBJ2-1	ASLSHRLSLYNEQF
TRBD1	TRBV12-3/TRBV12-4	many	TRBJ1-2	ASSNGAGQGVYT
-	TRBV6-2/TRBV6-3	-	TRBJ2-5	ASSDPNREAQY
-	TRBV7-9	-	TRBJ2-6	SAEGFSGANVLT
-	TRBV11-2	-	TRBJ2-1	SSSLESNSYNEQF
-	TRBV11-1	-	TRBJ2-1	ASSLANVYNEQF
-	TRBV13	once	TRBJ2-1	ASSTRIRDNEQF
TRBD1	TRBV6-6	many	TRBJ1-1	ASSAQGADTEAF
-	TRBV11-2	-	TRBJ2-7	ASLVDNSYEQY
-	TRBV29-1	many	TRBJ2-1	SVERYGGRSYNEQF
-	TRBV30	few	TRBJ2-5	AWSVAGEQETQY
TRBD2	TRBV6-5	-	TRBJ2-1	ASRMGLAEHEQF
-	TRBV11-1	-	TRBJ2-1	ASSTNINEQF
-	TRBV6-6	-	-	ASSYKGHQY